The 22 T cell receptor beta chains listed next were all sequenced from one sample in a study of T cells after yellow fever vaccination (dated by TCRdb to the late 2010s). The method behind the library was 5' RACE. Reads for this sample came from an Illumina HiSeq 2500. TCRdb itself trimmed the public reads at Q25 with fastp, ran MiXCR and retained productive beta chains. Entries that share a CDR3 protein sequence are merged under the most common genes and DNA. The sample data list a few hundred thousand distinct CDR3 sequences, and 15% to 20% of these were observed just once. The ten top clones hold over 11% of the sample. In the paper's terms, the treatment or condition label means: live attenuated yellow fever vaccine strain. The starting material was PBMCs, obtained 15 days after the yellow fever booster vaccination. The receptors come from a man aged 30-40 years who received the YFV17D yellow fever vaccine.

The sample holds a few counts of this clonotype. The chain combines TRBV5-1 with TRBJ2-3, with 7 bases matching TRBD1. Germline CDR1 is SGHRS and CDR2 is YFSETQ. The CDR3 runs 15 residues. With V trimmed by 3 bases and J by 2 bases, 6 bases remained unmatched. The CDR3: CASSYRDSSTDTQYF. Written as DNA, the CDR3 is TGCGCCAGCAGCTACCGGGACAGCTCCACAGATACGCAGTATTTT. Full variable domain (rest looked up from reference TRBV5-1 and TRBJ2-3): KAGVTQTPRYLIKTRGQQVTLSCSPISGHRSVSWYQQTPGQGLQFLFEYFSETQRNKGNFPGRFSGRQFSNSRSEMNVSTLELGDSALYLCASSYRDSSTDTQYFGPGTRLTVL.

This clonotype was recorded a few times. V is TRBV29-1 and J is TRBJ2-7; 7 positions agree with TRBD1. Germline lookup yields CDR1 SQVTM and CDR2 ANQGSEA. Trimming took 4 bases from V and 5 from J; bases not matched to a gene: 5. This CDR3 is 12 amino acids long. The chain's CDR3 is CSVGGGQDEQYF. In DNA, the CDR3 is TGCAGCGTTGGGGGCGGACAGGACGAGCAGTACTTC.

This clonotype was counted between two and nine times. The chain recombines TRBV9 with TRBJ2-2; D ambiguous. CDR3 length: 13 amino acids. The germline gives CDR1 SGDLS, CDR2 YYNGEE. V was shortened by 3 bases and J by 4 bases, with 7 bases between the two germline ends. In nucleotides, the CDR3 is TGTGCCAGCAGCGCCGAGAGCACCGGGGAGCTGTTTTTT. This sequence encodes CASSAESTGELFF. Combining the CDR3 with reference TRBV9 and TRBJ2-2 gives the whole variable domain DSGVTQTPKHLITATGQRVTLRCSPRSGDLSVYWYQQSLDQGLQFLIQYYNGEERAKGNILERFSAQQFPDLHSELNLSSLELGDSALYFCASSAESTGELFFGEGSRLTVL.

V gene TRBV5-1 combines with J gene TRBJ1-1; D gene unclear. This CDR3 has 17 amino acids. Trimming cost V 5 bases and J 0 bases, with 20 bases left between them. CDR1 and CDR2 from the germline V gene are SGHRS and YFSETQ. CDR3 in amino acids: CASSDGRGPFMNTEAFF. The CDR3 bases are TGCGCCAGCAGTGACGGCAGAGGGCCTTTTATGAACACTGAAGCTTTCTTT.

This chain links TRBV12-3 or TRBV12-4 with TRBJ2-1, with D unclear. Deletions cut 11 bases from V and 3 bases from J, with 23 bases between. The CDR3 totals 16 residues. The CDR3 bases are TGTGCCTGTCTCGGTGGAACTCGAACGGGCTACAATGAGCAGTTCTTC. Translation gives CACLGGTRTGYNEQFF.

In DNA, the CDR3 is TGTGCCAGCAGCTCCGACCCTTCCAACACCGGGGAGCTGTTTTTT. It specifies CASSSDPSNTGELFF. The rearrangement links TRBV7-2 to TRBJ2-2; unclear D gene. Germline CDR1 reads SGHTA; CDR2 reads FQGNSA. CDR3 length: 15 amino acids. V shed 4 bases and J shed 2 bases, with 11 bases lying between them.

This clonotype occurred a few times. CDR3 sequence (DNA): TGTGCCAGCAGGCAGCCCGGCTCGCGGGAGGGCCATGAGCAGTTCTTC. Translated, it gives CASRQPGSREGHEQFF. This chain connects TRBV2 to TRBJ2-1, with 9 positions matching TRBD2. V was pared by 6 bases and J by 8 bases, with 14 bases of the junction left unmatched. Germline V lookup: CDR1 SNHLY, CDR2 FYNNEI. The CDR3 sequence is 16 residues long. Full variable domain (rest looked up from reference TRBV2 and TRBJ2-1): EPEVTQTPSHQVTQMGQEVILRCVPISNHLYFYWYRQILGQKVEFLVSFYNNEISEKSEIFDDQFSVERPDGSNFTLKIRSTKLEDSAMYFCASRQPGSREGHEQFFGPGTRLTVL.

The chain employs TRBV7-9 and TRBJ1-6; TRBD1 matches at 9 bases. CDR3 size: 15 residues. Germline assignment: CDR1 SEHNR and CDR2 FQNEAQ (reference sequence). V shed 5 bases, J shed 4 bases, and the junction held 3 bases outside the gene matches. CDR3 region: CASSNGTGYNSPLHF. Here the CDR3 DNA reads TGTGCCAGCAGCAACGGGACAGGGTATAATTCACCCCTCCACTTT.

V usage is TRBV12-3 or TRBV12-4 and J usage is TRBJ2-1; 8 bases agree with TRBD2. J lost 8 bases, V lost 1 base, and 4 bases had no gene match. The CDR3 covers 14 residues. The CDR3: CASSLGTSRYEQFF. In DNA, the CDR3 is TGTGCCAGCAGTTTAGGGACTAGCCGTTATGAGCAGTTCTTC.

The chain joins TRBV5-1 to TRBJ2-3; D not certain. Trimming stripped 7 bases from V and 6 bases from J, with 12 bases between. CDR1 and CDR2 (germline): SGHRS, YFSETQ. The CDR3 is made up of 12 amino acids. The CDR3 reads CASSTEGDTQYF. The CDR3 nucleotides are TGCGCCAGCTCTACCGAAGGCGATACGCAGTATTTT.

Only a few counts were recorded for this clonotype. This chain uses TRBV7-2 with TRBJ1-2; D may be TRBD1 (5 bases). This CDR3 has 14 residues. Per germline, CDR1 SGHTA and CDR2 FQGNSA. V was cut by 1 base and J by 2 bases, with 8 bases left in between. The CDR3 region is CASSLGTMNYGYTF. The CDR3, as DNA: TGTGCCAGCAGCTTAGGGACAATGAACTATGGCTACACCTTC.

A single count supports this clonotype. The V call is TRBV5-1, the J call TRBJ2-7, with 7 bases that match TRBD2. CDR3 length equals 14 residues. Trimming removed 0 bases from V and 6 bases from J; junction bases left unmatched: 6. CDR1 is SGHRS and CDR2 is YFSETQ in the germline V gene. The DNA for the CDR3 is TGCGCCAGCAGCTTGGGGGCTAGCGGTAGCGAGCAGTACTTC. Translating it yields CASSLGASGSEQYF. The full variable domain, rest sourced from reference TRBV5-1 and TRBJ2-7, is KAGVTQTPRYLIKTRGQQVTLSCSPISGHRSVSWYQQTPGQGLQFLFEYFSETQRNKGNFPGRFSGRQFSNSRSEMNVSTLELGDSALYLCASSLGASGSEQYFGPGTRLTVT.

The chain combines TRBV19 with TRBJ2-2; D uncertain. This CDR3 contains 14 residues. V was shortened by 10 bases and J by 0 bases, with 12 bases between the two germline ends. CDR1 and CDR2 (germline): LNHDA, SQIVND (reference sequence). In DNA form, the CDR3 reads TGTGCCACCCGTGTAGGGACGAACACCGGGGAGCTGTTTTTT. Its protein product is CATRVGTNTGELFF.

The chain uses TRBV20-1 and TRBJ1-6, with a tentative D call TRBD1 (5 bases). Germline V gene lookup returns CDR1 DFQATT and CDR2 SNEGSKA (reference sequence). The ends were cut back, 6 bases at V and 0 bases at J, with 15 bases in the middle. CDR3 size: 16 residues. CDR3 loop: CSALGTVSSYNSPLHF. DNA of the CDR3: TGCAGTGCCCTCGGGACCGTGAGCTCCTATAATTCACCCCTCCACTTT.

The rearrangement uses TRBV15 and TRBJ2-7; tentatively, D is TRBD1 or TRBD2 (5 bases each). The germline V and J ends were trimmed by 0 bases and 12 bases, with 15 bases remaining between them. The germline V gene has CDR1 LNHNV and CDR2 YYDKDF (reference sequence). CDR3 length: 13 amino acids. The CDR3 region has the DNA TGTGCCACCAGCAGAGATCCGGCTGAGGGACCGTACTTC. It encodes CATSRDPAEGPYF.

This clonotype has at least ten counts. The J gene is TRBJ2-5, the V gene TRBV4-2; no clear D gene. CDR3 size: 13 residues. Looked up from germline, CDR1 is LGHNA and CDR2 is YNFKEQ. Trimming removed 5 bases at V and 5 bases at J, with 12 bases between. Here the CDR3 reads CASSMGNQETQYF. CDR3 in DNA: TGTGCCAGCAGCATGGGCAATCAGGAGACCCAGTACTTC.

The chain uses TRBV20-1 and TRBJ2-5, with TRBD1 identical over 7 bases. Germline V gives CDR1 DFQATT, CDR2 SNEGSKA (reference sequence). V lost 3 bases, J lost 5 bases, and 12 bases stayed unmatched. This CDR3 contains 15 residues. CDR3 protein: CSASGARGLEETQYF. In DNA, the CDR3 is TGCAGTGCTAGCGGGGCTAGGGGGCTAGAGGAGACCCAGTACTTC.

This clonotype was observed a few times. The rearrangement joins TRBV7-9 to TRBJ1-1; TRBD1 aligns across 7 bases. Losses at the gene ends were 4 bases for V and 1 base for J; bases not matched to a gene: 3. The CDR3 sequence is 14 residues long. Germline-derived CDR1 and CDR2 are SEHNR and FQNEAQ (reference sequence). Here the CDR3 DNA reads TGTGCCAGCAGCTCGGGACAGACGAACACTGAAGCTTTCTTT. Protein sequence: CASSSGQTNTEAFF.

This clonotype was seen at least ten times. This chain connects TRBV7-2 to TRBJ2-2, with a weak D call TRBD2 (6 bases). CDR1 and CDR2 from the germline V gene are SGHTA and FQGNSA. There are 14 residues in the CDR3. V shed 3 bases and J shed 1 base, with 6 bases lying between them. CDR3 in amino acids: CASSFSGNTGELFF. CDR3 DNA sequence: TGTGCCAGCAGCTTTAGCGGGAACACCGGGGAGCTGTTTTTT. Supplemented by reference TRBV7-2 and TRBJ2-2, the full variable domain reads GAGVSQSPSNKVTEKGKDVELRCDPISGHTALYWYRQSLGQGLEFLIYFQGNSAPDKSGLPSDRFSAERTGGSVSTLTIQRTQQEDSAVYLCASSFSGNTGELFFGEGSRLTVL.

This chain connects TRBV7-2 to TRBJ2-5; 7 bases are a match to TRBD1. Germline CDR1 reads SGHTA; CDR2 reads FQGNSA. This CDR3 has 15 residues. Unmatched junction bases numbered 9, after V lost 4 bases and J lost 4 bases. The DNA of the CDR3 is TGTGCCAGCAGCTACGACAGGGCGAGGGGAGAGACCCAGTACTTC. This translates into CASSYDRARGETQYF.

Note on this clonotype: A junction boundary mismatches the germline segment, possibly from a read error. This chain joins TRBV7-9 and TRBJ2-3; D remains unclear. Germline values: CDR1 SEHNR, CDR2 FQNEAQ (reference sequence). The CDR3 sequence is 13 residues long. The CDR3: CASSTVVTDAQYF. Written as DNA, the CDR3 is TGTGCCAGCAGCACGGTTGTCACAGATGCGCAGTATTTT.

The rearrangement joins TRBV5-6 to TRBJ2-7; no firm D call. The CDR3 consists of 16 residues. Trimming shortened V by 1 base and J by 0 bases, and 14 bases separated the two germline ends. The germline CDR1 and CDR2 sequences are SGHDT and YYEEEE. The CDR3 DNA follows: TGTGCCAGCAGCTTGTTGGGTAGTCAGAGCTCCTACGAGCAGTACTTC. It specifies CASSLLGSQSSYEQYF.